The 10 T cell receptor beta chains presented below share a single source sample, sequenced in a study of CD8+CD57+ T cells in acquired aplastic anemia. Genomic DNA served as template for TCR beta VDJ and CDR3 profiling. TCRdb called the reads again in MiXCR, with one record for every CDR3 protein. The sample lists hundreds of thousands of distinct CDR3 sequences; roughly 82% were seen once. The sequenced patients had an expansion of CD8+CD57+ cells seen by flow cytometry. The sample consisted of sorted CD4+, CD8+, or CD8+CD57+ T cells (not recorded which) from PBMCs. Every receptor here comes from a human donor with aplastic anemia.

Worth noting for this clonotype: An end of the junction differs from the germline gene, which may be a read error. V gene TRBV24-1 combines with J gene TRBJ2-3; 7 nucleotides line up with TRBD2. The germline V gene encodes CDR1 KGHDR and CDR2 SFDVKD. The CDR3 is 14 amino acids. The CDR3 is CATGSGGGPDEQFF. CDR3 nucleotides: TGTGCCACCGGGTCAGGCGGGGGTCCGGATGAGCAGTTTTTC.

The gene calls are TRBV9 and TRBJ2-3, with 7 bases that match TRBD2. J lost 8 bases, V lost 4 bases, and 10 bases had no gene match. The CDR3 spans 14 residues. Looked up from germline, CDR1 is SGDLS and CDR2 is YYNGEE. CDR3 nucleotides: TGTGCCAGCAGCCCCGCGGGAGCTCCCGCTACGCAGTATTTT. Amino acids: CASSPAGAPATQYF.

Note on this clonotype: Germline is not matched at one junction end, which may reflect a read error. V usage is TRBV7-9 and J usage is TRBJ1-1; 8 nucleotides line up with TRBD1. In germline, CDR1 is SEHNR, CDR2 FQNEAQ (reference sequence). The CDR3 contains 15 residues. The CDR3 sequence: CASGLALTGDTEDSF. Written as DNA, the CDR3 is TGTGCCAGCGGCTTAGCTCTGACAGGGGACACTGAAGATTCCTTT.

Remarks on this clonotype: A junction boundary mismatches the germline segment, possibly from a read error. This chain joins TRBV11-1 and TRBJ1-5; perhaps TRBD1 as D (6 bases). Germline assignment: CDR1 SGHAT and CDR2 FQDESV (reference sequence). The CDR3 has 16 residues. CDR3 coding DNA: TGTGCCAGCAGCATAGCCGGGACACCCACGAATCAGCCCCAGCATTTT. Protein sequence: CASSIAGTPTNQPQHF.

The chain is built from TRBV5-4 and TRBJ2-3, with 13 bases identical to TRBD2. J was trimmed by 7 bases and V by 2 bases; bases with no gene match: 4. The V gene's germline CDR1 is SGHNT and CDR2 YYREEE (reference sequence). The length of the CDR3 is 15 residues. CDR3 region: CASSFTSGGAHTQYF. CDR3 coding DNA: TGTGCCAGCAGCTTTACTAGCGGGGGGGCGCATACGCAGTATTTT.

The J gene is TRBJ1-2, the V gene TRBV19; D gene ambiguous. V lost 2 bases and J lost 7, with 8 bases in between. Germline V gives CDR1 LNHDA, CDR2 SQIVND (reference sequence). The CDR3 extends over 12 amino acids. CDR3 sequence (DNA): TGTGCCAGTAGTATACGGCAGGCTGGCTACACCTTC. Amino acids: CASSIRQAGYTF. Together with reference TRBV19 and TRBJ1-2, the CDR3 gives the full variable domain: DGGITQSPKYLFRKEGQNVTLSCEQNLNHDAMYWYRQDPGQGLRLIYYSQIVNDFQKGDIAEGYSVSREKKESFPLTVTSAQKNPTAFYLCASSIRQAGYTFGSGTRLTVV.

The V and J genes are TRBV7-2 and TRBJ2-7; possible D gene TRBD1, 6 bases. CDR3 length equals 12 residues. Germline V gene data show CDR1 as SGHTA and CDR2 as FQGNSA. V lost 6 bases and J lost 9, with 15 bases in between. The CDR3 loop reads CASRDKQGRQYF. The CDR3 region has the DNA TGTGCCAGCAGAGATAAACAGGGACGGCAGTACTTC.

The rearrangement joins TRBV7-9 to TRBJ1-6, with D possibly TRBD1 on 5 matching bases. Per the germline V gene, CDR1 is SEHNR and CDR2 is FQNEAQ (reference sequence). V was clipped by 5 bases and J by 7 bases, with 15 bases between them. The CDR3 consists of 15 residues. CDR3 DNA: TGTGCCAGCAGCCCACAATGGGGGGACAATTCACCCCTCCACTTT. It is translated as CASSPQWGDNSPLHF. Using reference TRBV7-9 and TRBJ1-6 for the parts outside the CDR3, the full variable domain is DTGVSQNPRHKITKRGQNVTFRCDPISEHNRLYWYRQTLGQGPEFLTYFQNEAQLEKSRLLSDRFSAERPKGSFSTLEIQRTEQGDSAMYLCASSPQWGDNSPLHFGNGTRLTVT.

V gene TRBV5-6 combines with J gene TRBJ2-7, with D maybe TRBD1 (7 bases). This CDR3 is 18 amino acids long. V was clipped by 2 bases and J by 1 base, with 22 bases between them. The V gene's germline CDR1 is SGHDT and CDR2 YYEEEE. CDR3 in DNA: TGTGCCAGCAGCTTACCGGGAGACGGGACAGCCCTTTCCTACGAGCAGTACGTC. Translated: CASSLPGDGTALSYEQYV.

With respect to this clonotype: The conserved phenylalanine or tryptophan normally closing the CDR3 is absent here, so this likely arose from a read error. The limits of the CDR3 on the DNA are not certain, so only TCRdb's listed CDR3 is given. CDR3 residues: CASGDGGTVTKYV. The V gene is TRBV2, the J gene TRBJ2-3. The germline gives CDR1 SNHLY, CDR2 FYNNEI. The CDR3 adds up to 13 amino acids, both ends counted.